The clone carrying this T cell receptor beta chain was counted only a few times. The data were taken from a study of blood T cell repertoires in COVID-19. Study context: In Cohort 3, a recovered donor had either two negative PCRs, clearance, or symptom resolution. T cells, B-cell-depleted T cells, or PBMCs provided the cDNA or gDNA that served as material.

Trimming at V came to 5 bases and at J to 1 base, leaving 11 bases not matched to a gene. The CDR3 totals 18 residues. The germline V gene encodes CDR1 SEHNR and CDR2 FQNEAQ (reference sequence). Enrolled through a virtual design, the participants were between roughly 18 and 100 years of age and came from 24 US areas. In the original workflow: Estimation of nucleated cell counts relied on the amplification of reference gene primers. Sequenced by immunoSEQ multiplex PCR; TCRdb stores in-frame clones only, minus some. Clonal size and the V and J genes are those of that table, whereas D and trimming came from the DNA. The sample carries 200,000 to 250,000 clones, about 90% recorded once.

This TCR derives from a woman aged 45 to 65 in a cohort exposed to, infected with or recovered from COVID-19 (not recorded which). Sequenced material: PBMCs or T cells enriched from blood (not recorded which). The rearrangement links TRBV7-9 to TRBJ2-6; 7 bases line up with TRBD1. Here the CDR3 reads CASSHDRDSSSGANVLTF. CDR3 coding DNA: TGTGCCAGCAGCCACGACCGGGACAGTAGTTCTGGGGCCAACGTCCTGACTTTC.